These 22 T cell receptor beta chains came from one sample sequenced in a study of early stage breast cancer tumors. Generated by immunoSEQ multiplex PCR, the TCRdb table keeps only in-frame clones and is missing some. The sample contains around 48,000 clones, over 80% of which appear only once. Input material: blood. Every receptor here comes from a person aged 65-85 years with breast cancer.

The chain uses TRBV6-5 and TRBJ2-2, with D tentatively TRBD1 (5 bases). The CDR3 has 14 amino acids. Deletions cut 7 bases from V and 7 bases from J, with 16 bases between. Germline CDR1 reads MNHEY; CDR2 reads SVGAGI. The CDR3 region has the DNA TGTGCCAGCACTATAGGACAATTTGTCGGGGAGCTGTTTTTT. Protein product: CASTIGQFVGELFF.

This clone was seen only once. The genes are TRBV9 and TRBJ2-3, with a tentative D call TRBD2 (5 bases). The V end lost 2 bases, the J end lost 5 bases, and 6 bases lay between the germline ends. Per the germline V gene, CDR1 is SGDLS and CDR2 is YYNGEE. The CDR3 spans 12 residues. The CDR3 region is CASSVRGDTQYF. CDR3 DNA sequence: TGTGCCAGCAGCGTCCGGGGAGATACGCAGTATTTT.

The V and J genes are TRBV11-3 and TRBJ2-3; 7 nucleotides agree with TRBD2. The junction had 11 bases not matched to a gene; V was cut back by 5 bases and J by 9 bases. CDR3 size: 14 residues. Germline-derived CDR1 and CDR2 are SGHNT and YENEEA. The CDR3 sequence is CASSLNTASGTQYF. CDR3 bases: TGTGCCAGCAGCCTCAACACCGCTAGCGGAACGCAGTATTTT. Full variable domain (missing parts from reference TRBV11-3 and TRBJ2-3): EAGVVQSPRYKIIEKKQPVAFWCNPISGHNTLYWYLQNLGQGPELLIRYENEEAVDDSQLPKDRFSAERLKGVDSTLKIQPAELGDSAVYLCASSLNTASGTQYFGPGTRLTVL.

This clone is a singleton in its sample. This chain joins TRBV10-3 and TRBJ2-5; 9 bases map to TRBD2. Germline V gives CDR1 ENHRY, CDR2 SYGVKD. V lost 6 bases, J lost 1 base, and 6 bases stayed unmatched. The CDR3 is 15 residues long. The DNA of the CDR3 is TGTGCCATCAGGACCGGGACTAGCAGCCAAGAGACCCAGTACTTC. Translation: CAIRTGTSSQETQYF.

V and J are TRBV11-3 and TRBJ2-2; D is possibly TRBD1 (5 bases). V lost 0 bases and J 0 bases, leaving 8 bases between the germline ends. The CDR3 spans 16 residues. Germline CDR1 and CDR2: SGHNT and YENEEA. In nucleotides, the CDR3 is TGTGCCAGCAGCTTAGATTCAGGGTCGAACACCGGGGAGCTGTTTTTT. It yields the protein CASSLDSGSNTGELFF.

V is TRBV6-1 and J is TRBJ2-3, with 12 bases matching TRBD2. The CDR3 is made up of 15 amino acids. Germline CDR1 and CDR2: MNHNS and SASEGT. The ends lost 7 bases at V and 4 bases at J; junction bases unmatched: 6. The CDR3: CASKGLAGIADTQYF. The CDR3 nucleotides are TGTGCCAGCAAAGGACTAGCGGGAATCGCAGATACGCAGTATTTT.

This sequence joins TRBV19 and TRBJ1-6; D is undetermined. This CDR3 is 14 amino acids long. Trimming removed 7 bases at V and 2 bases at J, with 9 bases between. The germline CDR1 and CDR2 sequences are LNHDA and SQIVND (reference sequence). CDR3: CASKQETYNSPLHF. The CDR3 nucleotides read TGTGCCAGTAAGCAGGAAACCTATAATTCACCCCTCCACTTT.

This rearrangement joins TRBV23-1 to TRBJ2-2; the D gene is possibly TRBD2 (6 bases). TRBV23-1 qualifies as an ORF whose function is uncertain. CDR3 size: 16 residues. V was cut by 1 base and J by 7 bases, with 16 bases left in between. The CDR3 DNA sequence: TGCGCCAGCAGTCAATGCGGGATCCCGGTAAGCGGGGAGCTGTTTTTT. Its protein is CASSQCGIPVSGELFF.

V and J are TRBV30 and TRBJ1-2; 8 nucleotides agree with TRBD1. The germline V gene has CDR1 GTSNPN and CDR2 SVGIG (reference sequence). With V trimmed by 7 bases and J by 8 bases, 6 bases remained unmatched. The CDR3 is 11 residues long. The CDR3 reads CAFDRGLGYTF. CDR3 sequence (DNA): TGTGCCTTCGACAGGGGCTTAGGCTACACCTTC.

The rearrangement joins TRBV18 to TRBJ1-1, with 9 bases aligning to TRBD1. Germline loops: CDR1 KGHSH, CDR2 LQKENI. V lost 4 bases and J lost 5; bases outside the gene matches: 5. CDR3 length: 14 amino acids. The CDR3 sequence: CASSLGTGITEAFF. In DNA form, the CDR3 reads TGTGCCAGCTCACTTGGGACAGGGATTACTGAAGCTTTCTTT.

The chain recombines TRBV7-9 with TRBJ2-2; 8 nucleotides align to TRBD1. V was clipped by 5 bases and J by 4 bases; unmatched bases: 9. CDR3 length equals 16 residues. Germline V gene sequence: CDR1 SEHNR, CDR2 FQNEAQ (reference sequence). CDR3 bases: TGTGCCAGCAGCGCCCAGGGGGCTAGACTCACCGGGGAGCTGTTTTTT. It is translated as CASSAQGARLTGELFF.

This sequence joins TRBV4-2 and TRBJ1-2; TRBD1 agrees at 8 bases. Germline V CDR1 and CDR2: LGHNA, YNFKEQ. This CDR3 has 16 residues. Trimming at V came to 0 bases and at J to 1 base, leaving 4 bases not matched to a gene. The CDR3 sequence: CASSQETGAYNYGYTF. The CDR3 DNA is TGTGCCAGCAGCCAAGAGACAGGGGCTTATAACTATGGCTACACCTTC.

This chain joins TRBV13 and TRBJ2-1; TRBD2 agrees at 9 bases. The CDR3 has 15 amino acids. The J segment lost 8 bases and the V segment lost 0 bases, leaving 5 bases of the junction unmatched. From germline, CDR1 is PRHDT and CDR2 FYEKMQ (reference sequence). Written as DNA, the CDR3 is TGTGCCAGCAGCTTAGGCGCTAGCGGGGTCGATGAGCAGTTCTTC. As protein: CASSLGASGVDEQFF.

The V and J genes are TRBV4-3 and TRBJ1-6; D unclear. Germline V gene data show CDR1 as LGHNA and CDR2 as YSLEER. V was clipped by 0 bases and J by 7 bases, with 10 bases between them. This CDR3 has 15 amino acids. The CDR3 loop is CASSQDEGRNSPLHF. The CDR3 region has the DNA TGCGCCAGCAGCCAAGACGAGGGCCGGAATTCACCCCTCCACTTT.

The rearrangement links TRBV10-2 to TRBJ2-7; TRBD2 aligns across 12 bases. The CDR3 totals 16 residues. V gave up 4 bases and J gave up 6 bases; unmatched junction bases: 10. Germline assignment: CDR1 WSHSY and CDR2 SAAADI. CDR3 DNA sequence: TGCGCCAGCAGTGGGGGTTGGACTAGCGGGGTTTCCGAGCAGTACTTC. This gives the protein CASSGGWTSGVSEQYF.

This chain joins TRBV28 and TRBJ1-1, with 10 bases aligning to TRBD1. V lost 0 bases to trimming and J lost 3 bases; unmatched junction nucleotides: 4. This CDR3 has 16 residues. CDR1 MDHEN and CDR2 SYDVKM come from the germline V gene. DNA for the CDR3: TGTGCCAGCAGTTTATGGGGGACAGGGGACGACACTGAAGCTTTCTTT. Translated, it gives CASSLWGTGDDTEAFF. Filled out from reference TRBV28 and TRBJ1-1, the complete variable domain reads DVKVTQSSRYLVKRTGEKVFLECVQDMDHENMFWYRQDPGLGLRLIYFSYDVKMKEKGDIPEGYSVSREKKERFSLILESASTNQTSMYLCASSLWGTGDDTEAFFGQGTRLTVV.

The chain links TRBV9 to TRBJ2-2; TRBD1 agrees at 12 bases. J lost 7 bases, V lost 2 bases, and 15 bases had no gene match. CDR1 and CDR2 (germline): SGDLS, YYNGEE. The CDR3 runs to 19 residues. The CDR3 nucleotides read TGTGCCAGCAGCGTGCGCGTAGGGACAGGGGGCGACAGGGGCGGGGAGCTGTTTTTT. Translating it yields CASSVRVGTGGDRGGELFF.

The V call is TRBV6-6, the J call TRBJ2-7; TRBD2 agrees at 9 bases. Trimming removed 2 bases from V and 4 bases from J; junction bases left unmatched: 9. CDR3 length: 16 amino acids. Germline loops: CDR1 MNHNY, CDR2 SVGAGI (reference sequence). The CDR3 DNA sequence: TGTGCCAGCAGTTACGACCATAGCGGGGGACCTTACGAGCAGTACTTC. Residues: CASSYDHSGGPYEQYF.

This chain uses TRBV6-6 with TRBJ1-2; 7 bases are a match to TRBD1. The length of the CDR3 is 13 residues. J was trimmed by 9 bases and V by 6 bases; bases with no gene match: 10. Germline-derived CDR1 and CDR2 are MNHNY and SVGAGI (reference sequence). CDR3 DNA: TGTGCCAGCAGCTCCGGACAGGAACGGAGCTACACCTTC. Protein sequence: CASSSGQERSYTF.

The count of this clone is one. The gene calls are TRBV5-1 and TRBJ2-5; no clear D. Per the germline V gene, CDR1 is SGHRS and CDR2 is YFSETQ. The CDR3 is 14 residues long. Trimming took off 0 bases at V and 3 bases at J, with 9 bases between the two ends. CDR3 coding DNA: TGCGCCAGCAGCTTGGCCAGGCTGGAAGAGACCCAGTACTTC. Translated: CASSLARLEETQYF.

J is TRBJ2-1 and V is TRBV4-2; 14 nucleotides line up with TRBD2. CDR1 and CDR2 (germline): LGHNA, YNFKEQ. The CDR3 extends over 17 amino acids. V lost 3 bases and J lost 6; bases outside the gene matches: 7. The CDR3 here is CASSHLLGTSGGNEQFF. Here the CDR3 DNA reads TGTGCCAGCAGCCATCTACTGGGGACTAGCGGGGGCAATGAGCAGTTCTTC.

This clone was recorded only once. This chain uses TRBV7-9 with TRBJ2-7; tentatively, D is TRBD1 (5 bases). The CDR3 contains 14 residues. The V end lost 1 base, the J end lost 2 bases, and 9 bases lay between the germline ends. Germline CDR1 SEHNR, CDR2 FQNEAQ (reference sequence). The CDR3 protein is CASSLGLDTYEQYF. DNA of the CDR3: TGTGCCAGCAGCTTAGGACTGGACACCTACGAGCAGTACTTC. Complete variable domain (other parts from reference TRBV7-9 and TRBJ2-7): DTGVSQNPRHKITKRGQNVTFRCDPISEHNRLYWYRQTLGQGPEFLTYFQNEAQLEKSRLLSDRFSAERPKGSFSTLEIQRTEQGDSAMYLCASSLGLDTYEQYFGPGTRLTVT.